Many counts were recorded for the clone carrying this TCR beta chain. TCRdb independently ran MiXCR on the PCR reads; one entry per CDR3 protein. This table holds about 54,000 distinct CDR3 sequences, 20% to 25% found once. The sample originates from a study of molecular identifiers for immune sequencing clone quantification. The CDR3 extends over 13 amino acids. CDR1 and CDR2 (germline): SEHNR, FQNEAQ (reference sequence). Trimming left V 5 bases short and J 2 bases short, with 8 bases between. The sequenced sample was naive CD8+ T cells from blood, with Jurkat cell RNA spiked in. Stated subset: FACS-sorted CD8+CD4-CCR7+CD45RA+ naive T cells. This receptor was obtained from a human donor in good health. Some libraries in this study had Jurkat cell RNA spiked in. The V and J genes are TRBV7-9 and TRBJ2-3, with no clear D. This chain's CDR3 is CASSQLTTDTQYF. In nucleotides, the CDR3 is TGTGCCAGCAGCCAACTCACCACAGATACGCAGTATTTT.